The clone carrying this T cell receptor beta chain occurred a few times. No antigen is known for it. This record comes from a study of Graves' ophthalmopathy and Graves' hyperthyroidism. CDR3 length equals 8 residues. Trimming removed 7 bases from V and 4 bases from J, with 0 bases in between. Study results and caveats: Classification of ophthalmopathy versus stable hyperthyroidism by a 13-signature model yielded about 90% sensitivity and roughly 80% specificity. In blood, most expanded thyroid clonotypes above 0.001 frequency were also detected.

Beta-chain TCR CDR3 regions were amplified from RNA transcripts. An initial RT-PCR round employing HTBI primers preceded a second-round multiplex PCR. Using its own MiXCR run on the multiplex PCR reads, TCRdb lists one record per CDR3 protein. The sample lists about 500,000 distinct CDR3 sequences, less than 45% seen once, with 3.5% to 4.5% in the top ten. Other autoimmune diseases, uncontrolled infections, pregnancy or lactation ruled patients out of participation. It was on clinical symptoms, serum thyroxine, TRAb, thyroid ultrasound and orbital computed tomography that diagnosis relied. The TCR sequence derives from an adult man with Graves' hyperthyroidism. Sample: peripheral blood or thyroid tissue (not recorded which). This chain joins TRBV5-7 and TRBJ2-7; D is undetermined. TRBV5-7 is reported as an ORF; its role is uncertain. CDR3 DNA sequence: TGTGCCAGCTACGAGCAGTACTTC. It is translated as CASYEQYF.